This T cell receptor beta chain was obtained from a study of OX40 agonist ivuxolimab in advanced cancers. Study-wide background: The patients received ivuxolimab by intravenous route every 2 weeks at 0.01 to 10 mg/kg. A mean age of about 59 years, range 23 to 79, was recorded, and roughly 83% were male. Study-wide results and caveats: At 0.1 to 3.0 mg/kg, clonal expansion of CD4+ and CD8+ blood T cells had occurred by week 6.

At baseline, cycle 4 day 1, and cycle 7 day 1, blood was sampled. To note about this clone: Antigen unknown.

Clones were read by immunoSEQ multiplex PCR, and TCRdb kept only the in-frame ones, dropping some. The sample holds some 130,000 clones, about nine tenths seen once. Germline V CDR1 and CDR2: LNHDA, SQIVND (reference sequence). V was shortened by 0 bases and J by 2 bases, with 14 bases between the two germline ends. The CDR3 runs to 16 residues. The clonotype was recovered from an adult with an advanced solid tumor such as melanoma, head and neck, liver or kidney cancer. This specimen was CD4+ or CD8+ T cells sorted from blood, taken in a trial of the OX40 agonist ivuxolimab. The chain carries TRBV19 and TRBJ2-7; D possibly uses TRBD1 or TRBD2 (5 bases each). CDR3 sequence reads: CASSIDRDAITYEQYF. CDR3 DNA: TGTGCCAGTAGTATAGACCGGGACGCTATTACCTACGAGCAGTACTTC.